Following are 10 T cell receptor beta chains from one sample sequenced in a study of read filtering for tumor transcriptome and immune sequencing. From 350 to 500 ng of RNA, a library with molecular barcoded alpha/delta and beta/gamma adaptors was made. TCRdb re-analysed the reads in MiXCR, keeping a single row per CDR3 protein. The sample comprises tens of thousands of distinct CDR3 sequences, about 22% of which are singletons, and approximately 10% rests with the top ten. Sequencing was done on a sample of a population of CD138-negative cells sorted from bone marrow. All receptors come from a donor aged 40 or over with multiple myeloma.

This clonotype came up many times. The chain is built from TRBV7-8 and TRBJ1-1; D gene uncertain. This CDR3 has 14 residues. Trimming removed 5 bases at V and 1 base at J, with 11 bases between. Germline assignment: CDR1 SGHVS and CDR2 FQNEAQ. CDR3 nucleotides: TGTGCCAGCAGCCTCATTATTTCGAACACTGAAGCTTTCTTT. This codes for CASSLIISNTEAFF.

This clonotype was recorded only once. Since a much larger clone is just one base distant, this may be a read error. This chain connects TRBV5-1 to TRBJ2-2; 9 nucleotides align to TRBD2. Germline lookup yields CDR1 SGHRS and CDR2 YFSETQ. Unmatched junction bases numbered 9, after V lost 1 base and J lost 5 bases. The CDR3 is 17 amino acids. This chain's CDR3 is CASSLSLAGRPTGELFF. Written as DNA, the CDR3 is TGCGCCAGCAGCTTGTCTCTAGCGGGGAGGCCTACCGGGGAGCTGTTTTTT.

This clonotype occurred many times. CDR3 amino acids: CASSPASLTLEQYF. The CDR3 nucleotides read TGCGCCAGCAGCCCAGCGAGCCTCACCCTGGAGCAGTACTTC. V usage is TRBV5-1 and J usage is TRBJ2-7; D gene ambiguous. The V and J ends lost 4 bases and 7 bases respectively, with 18 bases between them. CDR3 length: 14 amino acids. Germline CDR1 is SGHRS and CDR2 is YFSETQ.

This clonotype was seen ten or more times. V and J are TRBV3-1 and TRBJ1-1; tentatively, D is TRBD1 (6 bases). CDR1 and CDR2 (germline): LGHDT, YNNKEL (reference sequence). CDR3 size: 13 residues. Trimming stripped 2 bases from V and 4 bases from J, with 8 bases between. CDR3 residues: CASSQRGGTEAFF. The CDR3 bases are TGTGCCAGCAGCCAAAGGGGGGGCACTGAAGCTTTCTTT.

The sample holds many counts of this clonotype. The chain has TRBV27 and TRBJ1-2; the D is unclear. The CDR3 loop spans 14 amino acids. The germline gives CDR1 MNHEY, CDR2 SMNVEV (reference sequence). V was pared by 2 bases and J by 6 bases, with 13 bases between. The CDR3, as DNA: TGTGCCAGCAGTTTAGCTTATGGGGTGGATGGCTACACCTTC. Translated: CASSLAYGVDGYTF.

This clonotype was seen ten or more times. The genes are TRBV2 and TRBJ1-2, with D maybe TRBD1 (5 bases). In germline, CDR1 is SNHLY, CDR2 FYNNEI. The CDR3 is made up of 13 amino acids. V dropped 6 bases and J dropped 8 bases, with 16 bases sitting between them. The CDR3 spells CASRPEGYPGYTF. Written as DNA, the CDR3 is TGTGCCAGCAGGCCCGAGGGGTATCCCGGCTACACCTTC. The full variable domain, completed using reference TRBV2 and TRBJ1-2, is EPEVTQTPSHQVTQMGQEVILRCVPISNHLYFYWYRQILGQKVEFLVSFYNNEISEKSEIFDDQFSVERPDGSNFTLKIRSTKLEDSAMYFCASRPEGYPGYTFGSGTRLTVV.

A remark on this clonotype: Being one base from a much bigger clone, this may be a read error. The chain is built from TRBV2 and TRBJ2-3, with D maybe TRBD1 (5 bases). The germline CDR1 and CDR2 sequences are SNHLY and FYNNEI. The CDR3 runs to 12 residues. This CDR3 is CASSDRVYTQSF. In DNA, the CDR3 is TGTGCCAGCAGTGACAGGGTATATACGCAGTCTTTT.

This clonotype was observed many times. The CDR3 sequence is CASSPRGTISTGELFF. The CDR3 DNA reads TGTGCCAGCTCACCACGCGGGACAATCAGCACCGGGGAGCTGTTTTTT. The chain is built from TRBV18 and TRBJ2-2; D may match TRBD1 or TRBD2 (6 bases each). Trimming took 1 base from V and 4 from J, leaving 13 bases between them. The CDR3 runs 16 residues. Germline values: CDR1 KGHSH, CDR2 LQKENI.

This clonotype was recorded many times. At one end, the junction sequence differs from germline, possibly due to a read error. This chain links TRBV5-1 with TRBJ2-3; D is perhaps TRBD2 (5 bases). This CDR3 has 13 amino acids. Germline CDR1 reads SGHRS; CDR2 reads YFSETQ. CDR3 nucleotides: TGCGTCAGCGGTTACAGTTCGACAGATACGCAGTATTTT. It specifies CVSGYSSTDTQYF.

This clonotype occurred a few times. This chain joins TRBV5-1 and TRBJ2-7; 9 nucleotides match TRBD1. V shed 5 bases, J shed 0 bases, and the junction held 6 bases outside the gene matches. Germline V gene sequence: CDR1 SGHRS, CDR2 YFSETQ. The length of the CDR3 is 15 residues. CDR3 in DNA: TGCGCCAGCAGGGATGGGACAGGGAACTCCTACGAGCAGTACTTC. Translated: CASRDGTGNSYEQYF.